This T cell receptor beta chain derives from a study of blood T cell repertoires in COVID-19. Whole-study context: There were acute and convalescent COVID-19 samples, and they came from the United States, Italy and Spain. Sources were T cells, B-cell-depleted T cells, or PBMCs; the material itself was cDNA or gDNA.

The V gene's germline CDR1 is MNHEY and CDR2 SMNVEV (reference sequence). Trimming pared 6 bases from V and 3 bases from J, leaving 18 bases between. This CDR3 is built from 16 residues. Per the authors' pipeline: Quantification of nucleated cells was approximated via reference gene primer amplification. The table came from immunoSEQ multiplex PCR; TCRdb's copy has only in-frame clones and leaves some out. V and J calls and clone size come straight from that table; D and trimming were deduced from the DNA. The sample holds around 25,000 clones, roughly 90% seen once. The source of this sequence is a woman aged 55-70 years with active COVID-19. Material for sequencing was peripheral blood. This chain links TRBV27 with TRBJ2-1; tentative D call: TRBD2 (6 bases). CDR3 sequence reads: CASRRSSGNLYNEQFF. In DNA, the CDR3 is TGTGCCAGCAGACGGAGTAGCGGCAACCTCTACAATGAGCAGTTCTTC.